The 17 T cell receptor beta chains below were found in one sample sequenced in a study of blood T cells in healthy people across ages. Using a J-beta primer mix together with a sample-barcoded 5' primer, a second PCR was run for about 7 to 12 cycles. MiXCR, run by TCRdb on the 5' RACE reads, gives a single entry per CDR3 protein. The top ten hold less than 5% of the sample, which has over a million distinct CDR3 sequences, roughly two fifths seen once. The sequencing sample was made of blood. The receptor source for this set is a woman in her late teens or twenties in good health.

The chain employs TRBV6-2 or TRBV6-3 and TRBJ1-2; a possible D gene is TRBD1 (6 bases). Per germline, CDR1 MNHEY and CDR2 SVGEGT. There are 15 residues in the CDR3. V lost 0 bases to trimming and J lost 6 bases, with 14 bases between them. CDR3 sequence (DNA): TGTGCCAGCAGTTACTCACCAGGGGAAAAAGATGGCTACACCTTC. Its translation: CASSYSPGEKDGYTF.

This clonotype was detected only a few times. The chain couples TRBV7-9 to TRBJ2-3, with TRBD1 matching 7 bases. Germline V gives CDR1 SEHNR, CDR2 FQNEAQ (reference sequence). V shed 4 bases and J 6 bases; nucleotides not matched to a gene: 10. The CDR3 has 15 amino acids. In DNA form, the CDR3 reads TGTGCCAGCAGCTCCTGGACAGGTGCACGGGATACGCAGTATTTT. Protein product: CASSSWTGARDTQYF. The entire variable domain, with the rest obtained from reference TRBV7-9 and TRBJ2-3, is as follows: DTGVSQNPRHKITKRGQNVTFRCDPISEHNRLYWYRQTLGQGPEFLTYFQNEAQLEKSRLLSDRFSAERPKGSFSTLEIQRTEQGDSAMYLCASSSWTGARDTQYFGPGTRLTVL.

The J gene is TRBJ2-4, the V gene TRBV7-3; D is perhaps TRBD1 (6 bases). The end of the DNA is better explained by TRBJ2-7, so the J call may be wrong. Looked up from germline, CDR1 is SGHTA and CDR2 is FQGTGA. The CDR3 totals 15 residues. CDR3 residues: CASSPIGGVSYEQYF. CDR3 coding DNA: TGTGCCAGCAGCCCGATAGGGGGAGTCTCCTACGAGCAGTACTTC.

The CDR3 nucleotides are TGTGCCACCAGTGACCCCCTAGCGGGAGGAGGGTACGAGCAGTACTTC. Translated: CATSDPLAGGGYEQYF. V usage is TRBV24-1 and J usage is TRBJ2-7; the match to TRBD2 covers 11 bases. The CDR3 covers 16 residues. CDR1 and CDR2 from the germline V gene are KGHDR and SFDVKD. V trimming: 4 bases; J trimming: 4 bases; junction bases outside the gene matches: 8.

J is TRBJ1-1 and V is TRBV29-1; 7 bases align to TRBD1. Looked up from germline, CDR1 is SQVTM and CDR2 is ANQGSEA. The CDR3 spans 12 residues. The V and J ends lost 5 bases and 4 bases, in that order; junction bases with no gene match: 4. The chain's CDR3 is CSVHGTVTEAFF. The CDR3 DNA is TGCAGCGTTCACGGGACAGTCACTGAAGCTTTCTTT.

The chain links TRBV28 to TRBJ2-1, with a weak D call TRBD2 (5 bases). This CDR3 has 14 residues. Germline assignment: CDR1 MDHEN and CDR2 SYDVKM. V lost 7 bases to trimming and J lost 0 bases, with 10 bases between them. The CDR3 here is CASNRDGSYNEQFF. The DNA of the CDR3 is TGTGCCAGCAACCGGGATGGCTCCTACAATGAGCAGTTCTTC.

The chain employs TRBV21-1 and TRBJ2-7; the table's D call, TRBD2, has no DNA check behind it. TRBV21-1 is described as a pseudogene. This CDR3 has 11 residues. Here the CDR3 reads CASRNRAEQYF. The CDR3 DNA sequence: TGTGCCAGCAGAAATAGGGCCGAGCAGTACTTC.

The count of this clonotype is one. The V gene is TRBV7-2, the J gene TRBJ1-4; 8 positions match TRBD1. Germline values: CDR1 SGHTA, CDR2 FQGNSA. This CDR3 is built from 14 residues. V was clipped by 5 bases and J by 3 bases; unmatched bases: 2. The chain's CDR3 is CASSGDRSNEKLFF. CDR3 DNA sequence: TGTGCCAGCAGCGGGGACAGGTCTAATGAAAAACTGTTTTTT. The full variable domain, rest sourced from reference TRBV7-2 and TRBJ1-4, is GAGVSQSPSNKVTEKGKDVELRCDPISGHTALYWYRQSLGQGLEFLIYFQGNSAPDKSGLPSDRFSAERTGGSVSTLTIQRTQQEDSAVYLCASSGDRSNEKLFFGSGTQLSVL.

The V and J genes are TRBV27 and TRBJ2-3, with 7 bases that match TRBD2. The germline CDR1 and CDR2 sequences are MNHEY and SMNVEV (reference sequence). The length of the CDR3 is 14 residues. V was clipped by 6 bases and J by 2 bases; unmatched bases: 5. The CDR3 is CASSWDYYTDTQYF. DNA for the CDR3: TGTGCCAGCAGCTGGGACTACTACACAGATACGCAGTATTTT.

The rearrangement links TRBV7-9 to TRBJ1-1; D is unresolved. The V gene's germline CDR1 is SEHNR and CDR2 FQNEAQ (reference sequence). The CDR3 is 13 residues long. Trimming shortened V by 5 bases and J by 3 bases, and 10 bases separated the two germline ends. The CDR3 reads CASSPRYDTEAFF. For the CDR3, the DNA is TGTGCCAGCAGCCCCCGTTACGACACTGAAGCTTTCTTT.

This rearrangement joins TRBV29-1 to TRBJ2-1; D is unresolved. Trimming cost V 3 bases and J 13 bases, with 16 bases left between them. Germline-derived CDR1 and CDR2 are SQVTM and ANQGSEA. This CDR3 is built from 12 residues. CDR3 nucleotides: TGCAGCGTTGATATTATCCAAGAGACCCAGTTCTTC. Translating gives CSVDIIQETQFF.

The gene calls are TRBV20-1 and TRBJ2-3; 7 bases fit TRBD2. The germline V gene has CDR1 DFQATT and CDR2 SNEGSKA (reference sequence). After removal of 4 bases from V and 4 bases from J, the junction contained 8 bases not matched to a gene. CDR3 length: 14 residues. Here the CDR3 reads CSAMVASGADTQYF. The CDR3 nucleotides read TGCAGTGCTATGGTGGCTAGCGGAGCAGATACGCAGTATTTT.

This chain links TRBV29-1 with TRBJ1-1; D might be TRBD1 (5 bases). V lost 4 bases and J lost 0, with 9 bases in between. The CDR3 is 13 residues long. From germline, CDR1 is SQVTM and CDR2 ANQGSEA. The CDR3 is CSVVEGMNTEAFF. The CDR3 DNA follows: TGCAGCGTTGTGGAGGGGATGAACACTGAAGCTTTCTTT.

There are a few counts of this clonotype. In DNA, the CDR3 is TGTGCCAGCAGCCGAGCATACAGGGTCAACACTGAAGCTTTCTTT. This codes for CASSRAYRVNTEAFF. The chain links TRBV7-9 to TRBJ1-1; perhaps TRBD1 as D (6 bases). Trimming stripped 5 bases from V and 2 bases from J, with 15 bases between. CDR1 and CDR2 (germline): SEHNR, FQNEAQ (reference sequence). The CDR3 is 15 residues long.

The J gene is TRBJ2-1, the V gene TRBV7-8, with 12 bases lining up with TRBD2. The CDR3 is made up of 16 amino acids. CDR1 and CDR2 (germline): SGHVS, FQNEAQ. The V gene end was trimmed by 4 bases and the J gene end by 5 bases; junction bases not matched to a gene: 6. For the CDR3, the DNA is TGTGCCAGCAGCTCAATACTAGCGGGAGGTAACAATGAGCAGTTCTTC. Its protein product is CASSSILAGGNNEQFF.

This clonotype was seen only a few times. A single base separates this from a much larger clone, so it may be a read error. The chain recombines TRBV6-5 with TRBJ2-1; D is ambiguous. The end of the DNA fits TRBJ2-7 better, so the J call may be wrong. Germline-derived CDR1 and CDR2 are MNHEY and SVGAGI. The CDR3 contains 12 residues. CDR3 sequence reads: CASSYGPHEQYF. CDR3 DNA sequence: TGTGCCAGCAGTTACGGCCCCCACGAGCAGTACTTC.

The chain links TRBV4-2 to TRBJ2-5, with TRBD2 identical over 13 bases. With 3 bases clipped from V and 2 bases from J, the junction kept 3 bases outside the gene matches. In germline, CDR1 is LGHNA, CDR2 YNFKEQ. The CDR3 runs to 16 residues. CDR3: CASSQGTSGKQETQYF. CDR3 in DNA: TGTGCCAGCAGCCAGGGGACTAGCGGGAAACAAGAGACCCAGTACTTC.